The T cell receptor (beta chain) under discussion was sequenced for a study of T cells after yellow fever vaccination. Overall study: It was SMART-Seq v4 Ultra Low Input that prepared the fractions with low cell numbers.

The CDR3 is made up of 14 amino acids. The ends lost 5 bases at V and 6 bases at J; junction bases unmatched: 5. In making TCR cDNA, 5'RACE template switching added a universal primer site and UMIs to it. TCRdb independently ran MiXCR on the 5' RACE reads; one entry per CDR3 protein. The table shows hundreds of thousands of distinct CDR3 sequences, with around an eighth occurring only once. The clonotype was recovered from a man aged 18-30 years who received the YFV17D yellow fever vaccine. The material was CD4+ T cells sorted from PBMCs, obtained 15 days after the yellow fever booster vaccination. The V gene is TRBV12-3 or TRBV12-4, the J gene TRBJ2-3; 10 positions match TRBD2. CDR3 bases: TGTGCCAGCAGTGTTAGCGGGGGGAGGGATACGCAGTATTTT. It codes for CASSVSGGRDTQYF.